The 9 T cell receptor beta chains listed next were all sequenced from one sample in a study of cytomegalovirus exposure and HLA in healthy donors. This PCR relied on a set of 60 Vbeta primers and 13 Jbeta primers. Clones were read by immunoSEQ multiplex PCR, and TCRdb kept only the in-frame ones, dropping some. This sample's table has about 82,000 clones. The sequencing input was PBMCs. The receptor set was obtained from a woman in her 30s in good health and CMV-seronegative.

V is TRBV30 and J is TRBJ1-6, with D possibly matching TRBD1 (5 bases). CDR3 length equals 13 residues. CDR1 is GTSNPN, CDR2 SVGIG, per germline (reference sequence). Trimming removed 1 base at V and 8 bases at J, with 9 bases between. The CDR3 spells CAWSGQIDSPLHF. The CDR3 DNA is TGTGCCTGGAGTGGACAGATTGATTCACCCCTCCACTTT.

J is TRBJ1-2 and V is TRBV6-6; a possible D gene is TRBD1 (6 bases). Looked up from germline, CDR1 is MNHNY and CDR2 is SVGAGI (reference sequence). V was cut by 6 bases and J by 5 bases, with 19 bases left in between. CDR3 length: 15 residues. CDR3 in DNA: TGTGCCAGCAGACCTCCTGGACAGTCTTTTTATGGCTACACCTTC. It yields the protein CASRPPGQSFYGYTF.

The V and J genes are TRBV30 and TRBJ1-2; D perhaps matches TRBD1 (5 bases). The CDR3 is made up of 14 amino acids. Germline assignment: CDR1 GTSNPN and CDR2 SVGIG (reference sequence). The ends were cut back, 2 bases at V and 8 bases at J, with 18 bases in the middle. DNA of the CDR3: TGTGCCTGGAGTCACCCAGGGCCCTGGGGAGGCTACACCTTC. This codes for CAWSHPGPWGGYTF.

This chain uses TRBV29-1 with TRBJ1-2; a possible D gene is TRBD1 (5 bases). The V end was cut by 6 bases, the J end by 4 bases, with 15 bases between. Germline CDR1 SQVTM, CDR2 ANQGSEA. The CDR3 extends over 13 amino acids. Here the CDR3 reads CSVTVQGRYGYTF. The CDR3 nucleotides read TGCAGCGTGACCGTGCAGGGCCGCTATGGCTACACCTTC.

A note on this clone: Other DNA sequences in this specimen translate into the identical CDR3. The V call is TRBV7-8, the J call TRBJ1-1; tentative D call: TRBD1 (6 bases). The CDR3 has 15 amino acids. V gave up 5 bases and J gave up 1 base, with 14 bases separating them. Germline CDR1 and CDR2: SGHVS and FQNEAQ. DNA of the CDR3: TGTGCCAGCAGCCCACAGGGATTTGGGAACACTGAAGCTTTCTTT. Its protein is CASSPQGFGNTEAFF.

The chain joins TRBV7-2 to TRBJ1-5; 9 bases are shared with TRBD1. The length of the CDR3 is 14 residues. After removal of 4 bases from V and 7 bases from J, the junction contained 5 bases not matched to a gene. Germline V gene data show CDR1 as SGHTA and CDR2 as FQGNSA. The CDR3, as DNA: TGTGCCAGCAGCTCTCGGGACAGGGAACAGCCCCAGCATTTT. This translates into CASSSRDREQPQHF. Using reference TRBV7-2 and TRBJ1-5 for the parts outside the CDR3, the full variable domain is GAGVSQSPSNKVTEKGKDVELRCDPISGHTALYWYRQSLGQGLEFLIYFQGNSAPDKSGLPSDRFSAERTGGSVSTLTIQRTQQEDSAVYLCASSSRDREQPQHFGDGTRLSIL.

The chain recombines TRBV19 with TRBJ2-1; possible D gene TRBD2, 6 bases. The CDR3 covers 15 residues. Germline lookup yields CDR1 LNHDA and CDR2 SQIVND (reference sequence). The V end was cut by 7 bases, the J end by 5 bases, with 18 bases between. CDR3: CASKPDAGTDNEQFF. The CDR3 region has the DNA TGTGCCAGTAAACCGGATGCGGGGACGGACAATGAGCAGTTCTTC.

The chain couples TRBV25-1 to TRBJ2-7; the D is unclear. V lost 4 bases and J lost 0, with 10 bases in between. CDR3 length: 14 residues. Germline values: CDR1 MGHDK, CDR2 SYGVNS. CDR3 coding DNA: TGTGCCAGCAGTGGCGGTCGAAGCTCCTACGAGCAGTACTTC. This codes for CASSGGRSSYEQYF.

CDR3 sequence (DNA): TGTGCCAGCAGCTTAGCGGCTAGCGGGGGGGATACGCAGTATTTT. It is translated as CASSLAASGGDTQYF. V is TRBV7-6 and J is TRBJ2-3; the match to TRBD2 covers 11 bases. The CDR3 extends over 15 amino acids. The V gene's germline CDR1 is SGHVS and CDR2 FNYEAQ. Germline trimming cut 0 bases from V and 6 bases from J; bases unmatched to any gene: 2.